This T cell receptor beta chain was documented in a study of regulatory T cells in long-lasting Graves disease. Time point reported: newly diagnosed GD, antithyroid drugs for less than 3 months. PBMC-extracted RNA yielded the TCR library. This CDR3 region has 13 residues. CDR1 ENHRY and CDR2 SYGVKD come from the germline V gene. V was shortened by 9 bases and J by 5 bases, with 16 bases between the two germline ends. Sequencing libraries for TCR beta were prepared with iRepertoire HTBI primers and Arm-PCR of CDR3 regions. One entry per CDR3 protein, called by TCRdb with MiXCR from the multiplex PCR reads. Among some 370,000 distinct CDR3 sequences listed, roughly 12% were seen once. This clonotype was counted at least ten times. A further study also used this sample, focusing on T cells in Graves' hyperthyroidism and ophthalmopathy. As reported in that work: Disease duration under 2 months; hyperthyroidism patients were aged 18 to 65. Exclusion of a patient resulted from uncontrolled infection, other autoimmune disease, pregnancy or lactation. Most thyroid clonotypes expanded above 0.001 were also detected in blood. Researchers report that a 13 V-J model separated ophthalmopathy from stable hyperthyroidism.

The V call is TRBV10-3, the J call TRBJ1-1, with D possibly TRBD1 on 5 matching bases. The sequence derives from a woman aged 18-29 years with Graves disease. The sample here was peripheral blood mononuclear cells (PBMCs), taken at new diagnosis, from a patient treated with antithyroid drugs. CDR3 DNA: TGTGCCATGTCAGGGATCTTTAGAACTGAAGCTTTCTTT. It is translated as CAMSGIFRTEAFF.